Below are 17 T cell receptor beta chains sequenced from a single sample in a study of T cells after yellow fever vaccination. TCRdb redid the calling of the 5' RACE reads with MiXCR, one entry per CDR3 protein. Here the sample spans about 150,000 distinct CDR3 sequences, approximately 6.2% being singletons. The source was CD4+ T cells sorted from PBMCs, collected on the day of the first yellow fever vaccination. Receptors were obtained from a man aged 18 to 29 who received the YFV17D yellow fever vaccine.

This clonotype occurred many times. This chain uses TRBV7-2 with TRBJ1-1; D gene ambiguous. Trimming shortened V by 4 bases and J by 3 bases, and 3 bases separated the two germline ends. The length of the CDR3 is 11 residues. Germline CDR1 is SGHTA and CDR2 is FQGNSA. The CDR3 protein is CASSSYTEAFF. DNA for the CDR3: TGTGCCAGCAGCTCATACACTGAAGCTTTCTTT.

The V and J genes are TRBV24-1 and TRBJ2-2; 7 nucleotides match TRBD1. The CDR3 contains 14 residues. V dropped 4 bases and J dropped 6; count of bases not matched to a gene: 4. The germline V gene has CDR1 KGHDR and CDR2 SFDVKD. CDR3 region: CATSENRGSGELFF. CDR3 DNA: TGTGCCACCAGTGAGAACAGGGGTTCCGGGGAGCTGTTTTTT.

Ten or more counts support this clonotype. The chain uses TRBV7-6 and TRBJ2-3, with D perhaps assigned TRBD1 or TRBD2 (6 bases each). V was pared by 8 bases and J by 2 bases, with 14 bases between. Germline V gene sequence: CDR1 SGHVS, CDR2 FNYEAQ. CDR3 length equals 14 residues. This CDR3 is CASSWGAFTDTQYF. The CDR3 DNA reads TGTGCCAGCTCTTGGGGGGCCTTCACAGATACGCAGTATTTT.

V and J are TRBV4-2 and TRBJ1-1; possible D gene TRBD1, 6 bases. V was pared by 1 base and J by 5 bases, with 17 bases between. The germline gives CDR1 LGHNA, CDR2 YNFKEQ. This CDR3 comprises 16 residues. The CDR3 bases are TGTGCCAGCAGCCAAGGGCCTACAGGGAGTTCGACTGAAGCTTTCTTT. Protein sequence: CASSQGPTGSSTEAFF.

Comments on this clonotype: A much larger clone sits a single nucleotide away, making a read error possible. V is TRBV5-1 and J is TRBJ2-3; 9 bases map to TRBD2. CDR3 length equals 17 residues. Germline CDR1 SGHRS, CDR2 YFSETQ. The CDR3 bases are TGCGCCATCAGCTTGGTGGCCCTAGCGGGGTCCACAGATACGCAGTATTTT. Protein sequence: CAISLVALAGSTDTQYF.

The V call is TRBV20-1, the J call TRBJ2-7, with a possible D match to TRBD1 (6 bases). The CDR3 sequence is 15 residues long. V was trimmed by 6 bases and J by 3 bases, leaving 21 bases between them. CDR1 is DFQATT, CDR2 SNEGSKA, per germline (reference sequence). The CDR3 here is CSAYGTRDNVYEQYV. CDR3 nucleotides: TGCAGTGCCTATGGGACCCGGGACAACGTCTACGAGCAGTACGTC.

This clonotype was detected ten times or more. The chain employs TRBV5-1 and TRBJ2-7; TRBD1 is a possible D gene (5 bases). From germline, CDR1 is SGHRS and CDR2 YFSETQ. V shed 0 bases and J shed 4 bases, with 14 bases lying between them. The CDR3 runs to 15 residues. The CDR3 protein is CASSLVAGRSYEQYF. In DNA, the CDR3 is TGCGCCAGCAGCTTGGTGGCAGGGCGATCGTACGAGCAGTACTTC.

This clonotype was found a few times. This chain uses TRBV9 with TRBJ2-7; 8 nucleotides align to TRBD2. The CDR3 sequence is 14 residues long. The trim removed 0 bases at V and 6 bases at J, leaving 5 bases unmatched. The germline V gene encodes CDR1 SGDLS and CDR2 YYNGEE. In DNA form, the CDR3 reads TGTGCCAGCAGCGTAGACGGGGGGGATCGCGAGCAGTACTTC. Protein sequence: CASSVDGGDREQYF.

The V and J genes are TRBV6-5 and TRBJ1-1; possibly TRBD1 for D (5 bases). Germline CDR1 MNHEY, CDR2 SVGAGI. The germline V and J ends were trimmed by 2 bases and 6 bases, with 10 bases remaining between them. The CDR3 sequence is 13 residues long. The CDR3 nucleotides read TGTGCCAGCAGTTACGGCTGGGGGGCTGAAGCTTTCTTT. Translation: CASSYGWGAEAFF.

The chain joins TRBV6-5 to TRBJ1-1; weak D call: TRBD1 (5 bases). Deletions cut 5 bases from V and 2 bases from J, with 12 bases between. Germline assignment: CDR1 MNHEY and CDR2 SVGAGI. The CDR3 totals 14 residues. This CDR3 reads CASSLSTANTEAFF. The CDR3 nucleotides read TGTGCCAGCAGTCTCTCGACAGCAAACACTGAAGCTTTCTTT.

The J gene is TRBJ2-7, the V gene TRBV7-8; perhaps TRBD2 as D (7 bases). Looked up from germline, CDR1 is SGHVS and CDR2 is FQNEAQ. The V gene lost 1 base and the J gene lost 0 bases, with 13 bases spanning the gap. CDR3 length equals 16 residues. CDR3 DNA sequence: TGTGCCAGCAGCTTAGTGGGCGGGGGCCGCTCCTACGAGCAGTACTTC. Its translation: CASSLVGGGRSYEQYF.

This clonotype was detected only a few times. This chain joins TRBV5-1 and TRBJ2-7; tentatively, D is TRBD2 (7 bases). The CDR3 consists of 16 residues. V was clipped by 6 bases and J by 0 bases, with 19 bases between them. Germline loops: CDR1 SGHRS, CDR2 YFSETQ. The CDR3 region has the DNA TGCGCCAGCACAACCTCGGGGGGCGGAAGCTCCTACGAGCAGTACTTC. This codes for CASTTSGGGSSYEQYF.

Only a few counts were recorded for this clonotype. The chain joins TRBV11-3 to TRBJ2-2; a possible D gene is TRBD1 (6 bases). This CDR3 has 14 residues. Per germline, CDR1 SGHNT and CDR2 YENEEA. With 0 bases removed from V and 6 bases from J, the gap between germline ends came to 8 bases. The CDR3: CASSLERTAGELFF. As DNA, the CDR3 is TGTGCCAGCAGCTTAGAGAGGACAGCCGGGGAGCTGTTTTTT.

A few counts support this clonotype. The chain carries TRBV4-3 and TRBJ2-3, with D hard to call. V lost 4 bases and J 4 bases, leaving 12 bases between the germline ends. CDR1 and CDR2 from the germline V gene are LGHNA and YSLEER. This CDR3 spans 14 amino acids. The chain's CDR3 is CASSPVSRADTQYF. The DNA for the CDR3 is TGCGCCAGCAGCCCGGTAAGCCGGGCAGATACGCAGTATTTT.

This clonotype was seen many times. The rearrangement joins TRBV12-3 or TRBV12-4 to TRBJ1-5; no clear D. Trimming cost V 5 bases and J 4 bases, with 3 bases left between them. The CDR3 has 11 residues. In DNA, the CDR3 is TGTGCCAGCAGTAATAATCAGCCCCAGCATTTT. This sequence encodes CASSNNQPQHF.

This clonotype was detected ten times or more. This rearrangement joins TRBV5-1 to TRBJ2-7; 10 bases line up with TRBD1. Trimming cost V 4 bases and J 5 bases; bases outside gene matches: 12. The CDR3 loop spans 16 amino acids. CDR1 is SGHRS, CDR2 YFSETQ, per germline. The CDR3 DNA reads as TGCGCCAGCAGCCCCAACCCGGGGGACAGGGGACACGAGCAGTACTTC. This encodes CASSPNPGDRGHEQYF.

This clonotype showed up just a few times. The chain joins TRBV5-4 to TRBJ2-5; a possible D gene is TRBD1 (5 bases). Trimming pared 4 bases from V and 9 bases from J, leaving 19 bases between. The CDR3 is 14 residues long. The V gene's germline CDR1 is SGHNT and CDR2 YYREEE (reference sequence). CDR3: CASSPALPEGAQYF. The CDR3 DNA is TGTGCCAGCAGCCCGGCCCTACCAGAAGGGGCCCAGTACTTC.